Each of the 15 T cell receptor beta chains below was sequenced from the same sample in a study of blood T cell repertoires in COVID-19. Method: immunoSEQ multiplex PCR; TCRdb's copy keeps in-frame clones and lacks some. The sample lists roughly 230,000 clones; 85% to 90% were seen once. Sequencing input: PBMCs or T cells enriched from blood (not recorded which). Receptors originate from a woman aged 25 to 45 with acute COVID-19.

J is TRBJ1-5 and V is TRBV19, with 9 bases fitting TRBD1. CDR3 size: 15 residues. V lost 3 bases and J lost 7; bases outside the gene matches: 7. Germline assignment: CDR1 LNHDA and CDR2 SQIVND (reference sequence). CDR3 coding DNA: TGTGCCAGTAGTATTGGAGGGACAGGGACCCAGCCCCAGCATTTT. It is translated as CASSIGGTGTQPQHF.

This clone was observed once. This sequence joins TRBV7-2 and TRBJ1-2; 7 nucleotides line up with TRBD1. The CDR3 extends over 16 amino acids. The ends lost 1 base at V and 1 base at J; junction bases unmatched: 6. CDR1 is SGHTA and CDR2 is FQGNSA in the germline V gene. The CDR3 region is CASSLDRGPFNYGYTF. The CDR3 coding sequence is TGTGCCAGCAGCTTAGACAGGGGCCCATTTAACTATGGCTACACCTTC.

The CDR3 reads CASSLGVEATQHF. CDR3 sequence (DNA): TGTGCCAGCAGCTTAGGTGTGGAGGCGACCCAGCATTTT. V gene TRBV7-9 combines with J gene TRBJ1-5; D gene ambiguous. Trimming took 1 base from V and 11 from J, leaving 12 bases between them. Germline values: CDR1 SEHNR, CDR2 FQNEAQ (reference sequence). CDR3 length: 13 amino acids.

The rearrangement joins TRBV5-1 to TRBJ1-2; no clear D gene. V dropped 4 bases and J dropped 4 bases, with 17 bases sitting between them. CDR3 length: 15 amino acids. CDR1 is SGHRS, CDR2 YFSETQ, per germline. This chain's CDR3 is CASSPLLEGSYGYTF. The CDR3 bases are TGCGCCAGCAGCCCCCTACTTGAGGGATCCTATGGCTACACCTTC.

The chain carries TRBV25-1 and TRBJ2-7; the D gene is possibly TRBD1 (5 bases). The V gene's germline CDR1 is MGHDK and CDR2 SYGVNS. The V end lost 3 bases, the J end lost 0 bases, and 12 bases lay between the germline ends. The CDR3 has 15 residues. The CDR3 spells CASSDPKTVSYEQYF. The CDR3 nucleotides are TGTGCCAGCAGTGACCCAAAGACAGTCTCCTACGAGCAGTACTTC.

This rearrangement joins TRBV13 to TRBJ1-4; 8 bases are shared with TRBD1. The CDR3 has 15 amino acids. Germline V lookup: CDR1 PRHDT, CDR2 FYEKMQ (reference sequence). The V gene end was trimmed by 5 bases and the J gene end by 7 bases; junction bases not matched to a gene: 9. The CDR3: CASSPGQGRGEKLFF. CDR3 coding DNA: TGTGCCAGCAGCCCCGGACAGGGCAGAGGTGAAAAACTGTTTTTT.

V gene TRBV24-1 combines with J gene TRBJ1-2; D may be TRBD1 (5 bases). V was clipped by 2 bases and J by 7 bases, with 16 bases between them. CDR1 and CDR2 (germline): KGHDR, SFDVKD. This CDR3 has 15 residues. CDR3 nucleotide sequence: TGTGCCACCAGTGATTCAGGGTCAGGTATTGCTGGCTACACCTTC. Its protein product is CATSDSGSGIAGYTF.

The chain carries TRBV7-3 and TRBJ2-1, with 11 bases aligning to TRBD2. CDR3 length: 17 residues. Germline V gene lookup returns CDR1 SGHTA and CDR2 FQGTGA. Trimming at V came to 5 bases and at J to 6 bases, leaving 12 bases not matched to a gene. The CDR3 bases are TGTGCCAGCAGCCCTCAACGCGGGACTAGCGGTGCCAATGAGCAGTTCTTC. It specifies CASSPQRGTSGANEQFF.

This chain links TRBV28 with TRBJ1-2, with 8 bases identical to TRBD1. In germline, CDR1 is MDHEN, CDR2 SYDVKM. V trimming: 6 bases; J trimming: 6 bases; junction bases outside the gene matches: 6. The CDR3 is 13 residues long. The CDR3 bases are TGTGCCAGCAGCCCCTACAGGGGGGATGGCTACACCTTC. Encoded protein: CASSPYRGDGYTF.

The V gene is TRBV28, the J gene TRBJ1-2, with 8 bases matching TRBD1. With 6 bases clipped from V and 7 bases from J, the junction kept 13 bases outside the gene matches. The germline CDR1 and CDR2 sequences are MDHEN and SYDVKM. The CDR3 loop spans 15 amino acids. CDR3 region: CASRPPRQGASGYTF. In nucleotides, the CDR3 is TGTGCCAGCAGACCTCCCCGGCAGGGGGCATCTGGCTACACCTTC.

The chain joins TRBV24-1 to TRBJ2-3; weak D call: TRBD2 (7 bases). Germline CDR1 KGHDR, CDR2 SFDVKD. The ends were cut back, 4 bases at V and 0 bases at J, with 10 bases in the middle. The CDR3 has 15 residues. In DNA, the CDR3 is TGTGCCACCAGTGACCCGGGGGGCAGCACAGATACGCAGTATTTT. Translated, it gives CATSDPGGSTDTQYF.

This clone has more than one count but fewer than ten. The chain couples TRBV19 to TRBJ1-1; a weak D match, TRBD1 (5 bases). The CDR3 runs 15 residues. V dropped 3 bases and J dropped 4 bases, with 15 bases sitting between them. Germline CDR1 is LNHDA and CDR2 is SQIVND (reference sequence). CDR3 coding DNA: TGTGCCAGTAGTATCCCAGGGAATTTAGTCACTGAAGCTTTCTTT. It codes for CASSIPGNLVTEAFF.

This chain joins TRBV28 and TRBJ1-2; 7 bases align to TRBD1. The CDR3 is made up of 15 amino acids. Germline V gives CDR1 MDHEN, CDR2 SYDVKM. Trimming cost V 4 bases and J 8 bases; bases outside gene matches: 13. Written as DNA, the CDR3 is TGTGCCAGCAGTTCGGGACAGAGCTTTATGGGAGGCTACACCTTC. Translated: CASSSGQSFMGGYTF.

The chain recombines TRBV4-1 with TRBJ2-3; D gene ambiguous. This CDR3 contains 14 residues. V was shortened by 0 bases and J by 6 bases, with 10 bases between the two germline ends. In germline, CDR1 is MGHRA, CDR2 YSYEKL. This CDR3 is CASSQDLAPDTQYF. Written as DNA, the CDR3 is TGCGCCAGCAGCCAAGACTTAGCACCCGATACGCAGTATTTT.

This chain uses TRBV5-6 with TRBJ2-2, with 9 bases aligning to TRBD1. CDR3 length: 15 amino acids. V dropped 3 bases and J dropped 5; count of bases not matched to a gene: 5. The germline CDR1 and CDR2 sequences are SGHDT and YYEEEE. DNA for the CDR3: TGTGCCAGCAGCTGGGGGGACAGGGAGACCGGGGAGCTGTTTTTT. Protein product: CASSWGDRETGELFF.